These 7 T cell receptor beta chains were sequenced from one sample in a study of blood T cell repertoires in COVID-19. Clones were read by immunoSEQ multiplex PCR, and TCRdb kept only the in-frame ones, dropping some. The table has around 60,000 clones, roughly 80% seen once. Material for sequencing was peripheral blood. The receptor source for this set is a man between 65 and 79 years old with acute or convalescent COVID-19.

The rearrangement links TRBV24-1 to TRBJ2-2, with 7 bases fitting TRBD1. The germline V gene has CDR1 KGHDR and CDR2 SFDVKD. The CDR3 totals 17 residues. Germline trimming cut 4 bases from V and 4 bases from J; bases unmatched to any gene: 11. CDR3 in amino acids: CATSDPTGAPGTGELFF. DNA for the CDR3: TGTGCCACCAGTGACCCAACAGGGGCCCCGGGCACCGGGGAGCTGTTTTTT.

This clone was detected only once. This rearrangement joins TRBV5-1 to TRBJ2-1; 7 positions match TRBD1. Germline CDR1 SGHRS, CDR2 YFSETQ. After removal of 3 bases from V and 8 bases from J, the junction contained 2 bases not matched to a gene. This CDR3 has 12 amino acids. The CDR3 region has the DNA TGCGCCAGCAGCTCACAGGGGTATGAGCAGTTCTTC. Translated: CASSSQGYEQFF.

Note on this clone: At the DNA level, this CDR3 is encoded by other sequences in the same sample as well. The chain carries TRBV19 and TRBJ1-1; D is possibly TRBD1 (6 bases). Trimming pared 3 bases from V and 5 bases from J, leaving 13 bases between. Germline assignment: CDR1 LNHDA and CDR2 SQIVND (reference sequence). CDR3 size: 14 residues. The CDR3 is CASSILGGGTEAFF. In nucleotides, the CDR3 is TGTGCCAGTAGTATTCTAGGGGGTGGGACTGAAGCTTTCTTT.

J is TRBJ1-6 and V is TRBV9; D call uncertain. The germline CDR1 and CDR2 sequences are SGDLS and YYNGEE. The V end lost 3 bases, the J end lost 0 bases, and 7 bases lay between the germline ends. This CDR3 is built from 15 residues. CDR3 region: CASSAYSSYNSPLHF. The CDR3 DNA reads TGTGCCAGCAGCGCCTACAGCTCCTATAATTCACCCCTCCACTTT.

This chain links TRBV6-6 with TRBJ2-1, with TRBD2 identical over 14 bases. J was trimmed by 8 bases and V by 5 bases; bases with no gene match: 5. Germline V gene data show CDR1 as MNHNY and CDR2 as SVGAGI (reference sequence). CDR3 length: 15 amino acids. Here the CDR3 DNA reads TGTGCCAGCAGTCCGACTAGCGGGGGGGCCTATGAGCAGTTCTTC. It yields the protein CASSPTSGGAYEQFF.

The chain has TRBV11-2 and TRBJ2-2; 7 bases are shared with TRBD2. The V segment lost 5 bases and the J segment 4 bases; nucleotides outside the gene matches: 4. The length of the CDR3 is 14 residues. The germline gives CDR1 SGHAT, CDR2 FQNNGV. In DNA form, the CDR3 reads TGTGCCAGCAGCGTTGGGGGGGGCACCGGGGAGCTGTTTTTT. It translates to CASSVGGGTGELFF.

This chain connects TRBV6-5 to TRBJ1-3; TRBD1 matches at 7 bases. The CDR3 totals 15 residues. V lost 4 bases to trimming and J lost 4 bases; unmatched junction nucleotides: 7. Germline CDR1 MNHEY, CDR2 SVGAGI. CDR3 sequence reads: CASSFLEGAGNTIYF. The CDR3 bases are TGTGCCAGCAGTTTCCTTGAGGGGGCGGGAAACACCATATATTTT.